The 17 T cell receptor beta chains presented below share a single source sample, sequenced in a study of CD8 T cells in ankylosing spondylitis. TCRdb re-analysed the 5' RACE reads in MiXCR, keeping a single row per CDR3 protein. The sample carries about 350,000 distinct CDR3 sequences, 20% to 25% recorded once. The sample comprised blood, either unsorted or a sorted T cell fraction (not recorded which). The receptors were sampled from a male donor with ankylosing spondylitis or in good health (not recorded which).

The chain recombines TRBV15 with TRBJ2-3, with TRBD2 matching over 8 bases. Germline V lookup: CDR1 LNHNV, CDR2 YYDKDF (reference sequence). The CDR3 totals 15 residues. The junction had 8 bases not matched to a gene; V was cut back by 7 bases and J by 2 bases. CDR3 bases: TGTGCCACCACCGAAGCGGGGGTAAACACAGATACGCAGTATTTT. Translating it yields CATTEAGVNTDTQYF.

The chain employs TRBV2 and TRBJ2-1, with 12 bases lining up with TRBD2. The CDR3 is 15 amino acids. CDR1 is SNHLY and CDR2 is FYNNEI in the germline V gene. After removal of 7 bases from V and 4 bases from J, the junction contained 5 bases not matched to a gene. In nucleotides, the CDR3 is TGTGCCAGCACTAGGGGACTAGCGGGTTACAATGAGCAGTTCTTC. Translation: CASTRGLAGYNEQFF.

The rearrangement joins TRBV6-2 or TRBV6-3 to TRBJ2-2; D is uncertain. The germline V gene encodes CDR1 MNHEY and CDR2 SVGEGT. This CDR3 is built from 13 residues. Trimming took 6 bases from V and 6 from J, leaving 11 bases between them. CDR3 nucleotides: TGTGCCAGCAGCCTCGTCTACGCCGGGGAGCTGTTTTTT. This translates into CASSLVYAGELFF.

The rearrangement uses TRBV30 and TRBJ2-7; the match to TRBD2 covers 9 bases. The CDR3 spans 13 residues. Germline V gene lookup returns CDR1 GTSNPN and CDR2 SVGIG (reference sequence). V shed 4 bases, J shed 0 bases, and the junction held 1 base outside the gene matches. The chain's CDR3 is CAWTSGASYEQYF. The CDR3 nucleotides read TGTGCCTGGACTAGCGGGGCCTCCTACGAGCAGTACTTC. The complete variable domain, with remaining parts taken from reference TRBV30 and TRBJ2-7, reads SQTIHQWPATLVQPVGSPLSLECTVEGTSNPNLYWYRQAAGRGLQLLFYSVGIGQISSEVPQNLSASRPQDRQFILSSKKLLLSDSGFYLCAWTSGASYEQYFGPGTRLTVT.

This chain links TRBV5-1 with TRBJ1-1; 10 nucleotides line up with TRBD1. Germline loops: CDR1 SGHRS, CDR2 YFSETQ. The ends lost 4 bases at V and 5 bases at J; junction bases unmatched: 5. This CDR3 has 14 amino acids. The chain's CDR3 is CASSHGQGDTEAFF. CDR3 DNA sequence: TGCGCCAGCAGCCATGGACAGGGGGATACTGAAGCTTTCTTT.

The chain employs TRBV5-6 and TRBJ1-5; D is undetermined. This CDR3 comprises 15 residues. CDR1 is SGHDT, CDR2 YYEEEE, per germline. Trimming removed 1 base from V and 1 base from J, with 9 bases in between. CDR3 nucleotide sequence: TGTGCCAGCAGCTTGCAACATGGAAGCAATCAGCCCCAGCATTTT. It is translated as CASSLQHGSNQPQHF.

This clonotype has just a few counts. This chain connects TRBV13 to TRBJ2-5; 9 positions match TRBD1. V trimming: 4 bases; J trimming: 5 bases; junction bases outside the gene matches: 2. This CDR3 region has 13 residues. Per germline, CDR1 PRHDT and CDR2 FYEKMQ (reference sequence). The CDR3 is CASSSQGAETQYF. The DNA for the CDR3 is TGTGCCAGCAGCTCACAGGGGGCTGAGACCCAGTACTTC.

CDR3 residues: CSVVPGAHNEQFF. CDR3 bases: TGCAGCGTTGTCCCGGGGGCCCACAATGAGCAGTTCTTC. The chain is built from TRBV29-1 and TRBJ2-1, with D perhaps given as TRBD1 or TRBD2 (6 bases each). Germline assignment: CDR1 SQVTM and CDR2 ANQGSEA. The CDR3 contains 13 residues. V gave up 4 bases and J gave up 5 bases, with 12 bases separating them.

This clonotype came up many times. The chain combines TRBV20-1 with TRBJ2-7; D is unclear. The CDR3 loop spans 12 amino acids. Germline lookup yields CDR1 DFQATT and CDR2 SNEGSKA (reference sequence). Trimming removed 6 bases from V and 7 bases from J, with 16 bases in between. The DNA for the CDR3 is TGCAGTGCAAGAACCTTATCCCAGGAGCAGTACTTC. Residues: CSARTLSQEQYF.

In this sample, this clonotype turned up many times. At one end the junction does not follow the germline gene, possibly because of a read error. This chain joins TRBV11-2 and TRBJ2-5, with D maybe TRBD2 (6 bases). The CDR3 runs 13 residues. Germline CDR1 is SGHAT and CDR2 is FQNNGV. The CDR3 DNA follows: TGCGCCAGCAGCTTGGGACTCCAAGAGACCCAGTACTTC. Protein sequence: CASSLGLQETQYF.

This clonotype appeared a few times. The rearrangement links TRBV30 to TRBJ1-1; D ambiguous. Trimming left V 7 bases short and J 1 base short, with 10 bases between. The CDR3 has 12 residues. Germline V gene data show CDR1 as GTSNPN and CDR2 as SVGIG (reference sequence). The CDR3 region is CASTKENTEAFF. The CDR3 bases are TGTGCCTCCACGAAGGAGAACACTGAAGCTTTCTTT.

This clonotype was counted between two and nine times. The DNA for the CDR3 is TGCGCCAGCAGCCACGGCCCTTACATAGAGACCTACGAGCAGTACTTC. Protein sequence: CASSHGPYIETYEQYF. This rearrangement joins TRBV4-1 to TRBJ2-7; D is undetermined. Germline V gene data show CDR1 as MGHRA and CDR2 as YSYEKL. The CDR3 sequence is 16 residues long. V was trimmed by 3 bases and J by 2 bases, leaving 17 bases between them.

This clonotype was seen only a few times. The CDR3 sequence: CASSSAGLNTIYF. DNA for the CDR3: TGTGCCAGCAGCTCCGCAGGGTTGAACACCATATATTTT. The V and J genes are TRBV11-2 and TRBJ1-3, with D perhaps matching TRBD1 (5 bases). This CDR3 is built from 13 residues. CDR1 and CDR2 (germline): SGHAT, FQNNGV. V lost 4 bases and J 7 bases, leaving 11 bases between the germline ends.

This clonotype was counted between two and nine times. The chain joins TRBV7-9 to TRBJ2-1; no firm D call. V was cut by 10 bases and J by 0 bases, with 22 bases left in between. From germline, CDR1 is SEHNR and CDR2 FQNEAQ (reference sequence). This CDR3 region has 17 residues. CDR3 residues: CANHFRCQVTSYNEQFF. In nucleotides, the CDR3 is TGTGCCAACCACTTCCGCTGTCAAGTCACCTCCTACAATGAGCAGTTCTTC.

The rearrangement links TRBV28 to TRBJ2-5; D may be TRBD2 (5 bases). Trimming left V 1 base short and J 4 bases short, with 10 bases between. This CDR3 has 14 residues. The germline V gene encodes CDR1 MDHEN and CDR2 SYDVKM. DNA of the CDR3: TGTGCCAGCAGTTTATATCGGGGTTCAGAGACCCAGTACTTC. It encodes CASSLYRGSETQYF. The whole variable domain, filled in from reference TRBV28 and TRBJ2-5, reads DVKVTQSSRYLVKRTGEKVFLECVQDMDHENMFWYRQDPGLGLRLIYFSYDVKMKEKGDIPEGYSVSREKKERFSLILESASTNQTSMYLCASSLYRGSETQYFGPGTRLLVL.

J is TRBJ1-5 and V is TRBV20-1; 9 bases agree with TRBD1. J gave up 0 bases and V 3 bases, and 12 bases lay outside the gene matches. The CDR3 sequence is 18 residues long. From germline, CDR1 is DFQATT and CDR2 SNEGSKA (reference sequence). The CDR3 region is CSASMVGQGLYSNQPQHF. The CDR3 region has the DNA TGCAGTGCTAGTATGGTGGGACAGGGCCTTTATAGCAATCAGCCCCAGCATTTT.

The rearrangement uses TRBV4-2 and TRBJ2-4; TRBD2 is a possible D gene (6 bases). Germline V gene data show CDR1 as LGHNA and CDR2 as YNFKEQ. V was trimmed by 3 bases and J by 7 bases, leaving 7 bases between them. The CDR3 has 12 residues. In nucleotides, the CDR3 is TGTGCCAGCAGCCACGGAGGGAACATTCAGTACTTC. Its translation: CASSHGGNIQYF.